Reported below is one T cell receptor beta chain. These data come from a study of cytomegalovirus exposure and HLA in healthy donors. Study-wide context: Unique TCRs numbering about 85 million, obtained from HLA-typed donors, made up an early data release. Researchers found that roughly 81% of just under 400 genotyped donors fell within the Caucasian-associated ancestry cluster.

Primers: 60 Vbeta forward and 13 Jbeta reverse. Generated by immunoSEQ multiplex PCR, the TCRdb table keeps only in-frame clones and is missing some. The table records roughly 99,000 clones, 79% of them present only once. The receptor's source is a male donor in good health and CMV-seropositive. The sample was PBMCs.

For the CDR3, the DNA is TGTGCTAGTGGTTTGCCCCAGTCGAACACTGAAGCTTTCTTT. This codes for CASGLPQSNTEAFF. J is TRBJ1-1 and V is TRBV12-5; D remains unclear. Deletions cut 2 bases from V and 1 base from J, with 8 bases between. From germline, CDR1 is LGHNT and CDR2 FRNRAP. CDR3 length equals 14 residues.